This T cell receptor (beta chain) was found in a study of blood T cell repertoires in COVID-19. The overall study: Acute and convalescent COVID-19 samples came from the United States, Italy and Spain. Sample material is recorded as cDNA or gDNA derived from T cells, B-cell-depleted T cells, or PBMCs.

There are 14 residues in the CDR3. The germline CDR1 and CDR2 sequences are MNHNS and SASEGT. The junction had 3 bases not matched to a gene; V was cut back by 2 bases and J by 8 bases. In the original processing: The authors estimated nucleated cell counts from reference gene primer amplification. Profiled with immunoSEQ multiplex PCR; TCRdb holds only in-frame clones, not every one. V and J calls and clone size come straight from that table; D and trimming were deduced from the DNA. The data contain approximately 90,000 clones, 90% of them singletons. The rearrangement joins TRBV6-1 to TRBJ1-6; 7 nucleotides line up with TRBD1. The sample taken for sequencing was peripheral blood. The source of this sequence is a man aged 55 to 70 with acute or convalescent COVID-19. The CDR3 region is CASSERGLDSPLHF. DNA for the CDR3: TGTGCCAGCAGTGAAAGGGGGCTGGATTCACCCCTCCACTTT.